The TCR beta chain described here comes from a study of cytomegalovirus exposure and HLA in healthy donors. The donors belonged to the approximately 120-subject validation cohort, separate from the approximately 670-subject first cohort. Here immunoSEQ multiplex PCR was the method, and the copy in TCRdb shows in-frame clones only, minus some. The sample records about 180,000 clones, around 87% being singletons. The CDR3 is 14 residues long. The V gene lost 5 bases and the J gene lost 2 bases, with 13 bases spanning the gap. The germline V gene has CDR1 MNHEY and CDR2 SMNVEV (reference sequence). The sample consisted of PBMCs. This chain uses TRBV27 with TRBJ2-7; D unresolved. The TCR was taken from a woman aged 30 to 39 in good health and CMV-seronegative. CDR3 loop: CASSARHVAYEQYF. The CDR3, as DNA: TGTGCCAGCAGTGCCAGACATGTCGCCTACGAGCAGTACTTC.